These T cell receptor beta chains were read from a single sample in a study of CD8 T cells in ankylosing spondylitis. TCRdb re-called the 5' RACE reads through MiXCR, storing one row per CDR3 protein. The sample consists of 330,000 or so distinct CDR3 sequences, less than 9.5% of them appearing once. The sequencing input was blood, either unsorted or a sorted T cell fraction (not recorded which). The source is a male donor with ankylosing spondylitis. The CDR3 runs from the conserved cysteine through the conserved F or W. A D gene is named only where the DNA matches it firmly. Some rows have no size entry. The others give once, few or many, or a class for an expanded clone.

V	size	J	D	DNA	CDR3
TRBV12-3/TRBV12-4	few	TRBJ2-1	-	TGTGCCAGCAGTTCCCGTCTCCTCCCGAGGGATGAGCAGTTCTTC	CASSSRLLPRDEQFF
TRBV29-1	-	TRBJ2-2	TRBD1	TGCAGCGTTAAATGGACAGGGGACACCGGGGAGCTGTTTTTT	CSVKWTGDTGELFF
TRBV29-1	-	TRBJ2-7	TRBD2	TGCAGCGTTCGGCGGGAGAGGAAGTACTTC	CSVRRERKYF
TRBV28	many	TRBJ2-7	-	TGTGCCAGCAGTTCCCCCGACAGTTTCCAAGACGACGAGCAGTACTTC	CASSSPDSFQDDEQYF
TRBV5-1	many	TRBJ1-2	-	TGCGCCAGCAGCTTAAACGGACGGGACTATGGCTACACCTTC	CASSLNGRDYGYTF
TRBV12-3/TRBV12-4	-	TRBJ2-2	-	TGTGCCAGCAGCCCCCGGCGGCAACCGAACACCGGGGAGCTGTTTTTT	CASSPRRQPNTGELFF
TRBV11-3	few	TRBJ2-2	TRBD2	TGTGCCAGCAGGGTGCTAGCGGTCACCGGGGAGCTGTTTTTT	CASRVLAVTGELFF
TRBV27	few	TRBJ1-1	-	TGTGCCAGCATGCGATGGAAGGACACTGAAGCTTTCTTT	CASMRWKDTEAFF
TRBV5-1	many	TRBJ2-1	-	TGCGCCAGCAGCTTGGTACTCACCAATGAGCAGTTCTTC	CASSLVLTNEQFF
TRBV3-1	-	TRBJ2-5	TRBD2	TGTGCCAGCAGTCGACTAGCGGGAGGGCCGAGGGGGCCAGAGACCCAGTACTTC	CASSRLAGGPRGPETQYF
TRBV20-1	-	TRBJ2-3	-	TGCAGTGCTAGGAGGTCACCCGGCACAGATACGCAGTATTTT	CSARRSPGTDTQYF
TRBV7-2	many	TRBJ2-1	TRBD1	TGTGCCAGCAGCTTAGGGACAGGCCCAGGGTTCTTC	CASSLGTGPGFF
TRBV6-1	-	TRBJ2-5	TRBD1	TGTGCCAGCAGTGAAATGGGACAGGGAACGGAGACCCAGTACTTC	CASSEMGQGTETQYF
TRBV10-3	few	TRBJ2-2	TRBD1	TGTGCCATCAAAGGAACCGGGACAGGGAAGGTCGGGGAGCTGTTTTTT	CAIKGTGTGKVGELFF
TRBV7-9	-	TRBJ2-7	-	TGTGCCAGCAGCTCGCCCCTAGTGGGGGGCAGTACCTACGAGCAGTACTTC	CASSSPLVGGSTYEQYF
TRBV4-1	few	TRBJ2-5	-	TGCGCCAGCAGCCAAGGAACAGCTGAGACCCAGTACTTC	CASSQGTAETQYF
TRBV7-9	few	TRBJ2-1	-	TGTGCCAGCAGCTTATTAGAATCTGAGCAGTTCTTC	CASSLLESEQFF
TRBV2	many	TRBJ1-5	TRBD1	TGTGCCAGCAGAGACAGGGAGAATCAGCCCCAGCATTTT	CASRDRENQPQHF
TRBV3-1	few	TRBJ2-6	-	TGTGCCAGCAGCCAAGATCTCTCTGGGGCCAACGTCCTGACTTTC	CASSQDLSGANVLTF
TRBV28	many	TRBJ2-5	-	TGTGCCAGCAGTTTCTTACTAGAATTTCAAGAGACCCAGTACTTC	CASSFLLEFQETQYF
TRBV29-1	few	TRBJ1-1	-	TGCAGCGTAGAGCAAGGGCGAGGGACTGAAGCTTTCTTT	CSVEQGRGTEAFF
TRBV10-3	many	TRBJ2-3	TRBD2	TGTGCCATCAGTGGGGGGACTAGCGGGACGCTTCAGGGAGCAGATACGCAGTATTTT	CAISGGTSGTLQGADTQYF
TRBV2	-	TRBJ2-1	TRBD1	TGTGCCAGCAGTCCAGAGGGGGCGGACAGGGGACTCAATGAGCAGTTCTTC	CASSPEGADRGLNEQFF
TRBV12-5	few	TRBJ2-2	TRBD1	TGTGCTAGTTGTGGGACAGGGAACACCGGGGAGCTGTTTTTT	CASCGTGNTGELFF
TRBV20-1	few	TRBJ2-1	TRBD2	TGCAGTGCTGAAGCCCGGGAGGAAGACTACAATGAGCAGTTCTTC	CSAEAREEDYNEQFF
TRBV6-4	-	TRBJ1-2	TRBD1	TGTGCCAGCAGTGACCCCAGGGGGCTTGGCTACACCTTC	CASSDPRGLGYTF